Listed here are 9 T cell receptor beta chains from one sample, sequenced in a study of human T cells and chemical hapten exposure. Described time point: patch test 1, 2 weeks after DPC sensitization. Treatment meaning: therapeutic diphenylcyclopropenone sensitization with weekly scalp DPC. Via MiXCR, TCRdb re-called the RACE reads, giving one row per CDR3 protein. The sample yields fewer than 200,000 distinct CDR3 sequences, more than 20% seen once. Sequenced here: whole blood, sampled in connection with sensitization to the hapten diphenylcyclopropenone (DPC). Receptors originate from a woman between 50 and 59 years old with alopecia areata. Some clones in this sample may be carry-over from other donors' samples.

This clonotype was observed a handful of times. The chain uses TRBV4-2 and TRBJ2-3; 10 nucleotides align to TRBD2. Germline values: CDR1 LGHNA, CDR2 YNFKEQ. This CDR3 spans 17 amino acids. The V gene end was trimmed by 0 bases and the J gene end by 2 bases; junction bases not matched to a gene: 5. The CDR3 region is CASSQDRSGRSTDTQYF. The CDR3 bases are TGTGCCAGCAGCCAAGATCGTAGCGGGAGGTCCACAGATACGCAGTATTTT.

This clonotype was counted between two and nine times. CDR3 in DNA: TGTGCCAGCAGTACAAATTTGGACAATGAGCAGTTCTTC. Its protein is CASSTNLDNEQFF. This chain joins TRBV12-3 or TRBV12-4 and TRBJ2-1; D not resolved. V lost 5 bases and J 5 bases, leaving 10 bases between the germline ends. The CDR3 consists of 13 residues.

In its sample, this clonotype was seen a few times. CDR3 sequence: CASLRIQPQHF. In nucleotides, the CDR3 is TGTGCCAGCTTGAGGATTCAGCCCCAGCATTTT. The chain recombines TRBV13 with TRBJ1-5, with no clear D. Germline V gene data show CDR1 as PRHDT and CDR2 as FYEKMQ (reference sequence). V was shortened by 8 bases and J by 6 bases, with 8 bases between the two germline ends. The CDR3 totals 11 residues.

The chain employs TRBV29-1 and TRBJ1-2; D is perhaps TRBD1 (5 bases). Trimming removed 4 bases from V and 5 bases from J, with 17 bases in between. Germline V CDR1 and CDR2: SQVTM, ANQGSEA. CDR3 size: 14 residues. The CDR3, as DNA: TGCAGCGTTGCCCCCTGGGCAGGGCCTTATGGCTACACCTTC. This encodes CSVAPWAGPYGYTF. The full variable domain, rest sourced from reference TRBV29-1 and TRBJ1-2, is SAVISQKPSRDICQRGTSLTIQCQVDSQVTMMFWYRQQPGQSLTLIATANQGSEATYESGFVIDKFPISRPNLTFSTLTVSNMSPEDSSIYLCSVAPWAGPYGYTFGSGTRLTVV.

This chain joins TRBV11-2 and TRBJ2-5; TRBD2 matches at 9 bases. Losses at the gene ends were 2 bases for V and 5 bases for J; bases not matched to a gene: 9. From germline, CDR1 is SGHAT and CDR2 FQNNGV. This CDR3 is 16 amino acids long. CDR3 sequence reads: CASSLSPVAGVETQYF. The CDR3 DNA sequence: TGTGCCAGCAGCTTATCTCCAGTAGCGGGAGTGGAGACCCAGTACTTC.

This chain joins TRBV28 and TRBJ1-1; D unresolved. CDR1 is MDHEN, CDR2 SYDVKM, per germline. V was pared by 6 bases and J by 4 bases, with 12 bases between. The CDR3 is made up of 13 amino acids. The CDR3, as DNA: TGTGCCAGCAGCTTCTCCACCGGCACTGAAGCTTTCTTT. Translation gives CASSFSTGTEAFF.

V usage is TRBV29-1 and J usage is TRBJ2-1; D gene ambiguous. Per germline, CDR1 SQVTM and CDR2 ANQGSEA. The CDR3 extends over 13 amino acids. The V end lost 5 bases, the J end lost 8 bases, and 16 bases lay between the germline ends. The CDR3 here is CSVWQRPTDEQFF. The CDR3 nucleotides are TGCAGCGTTTGGCAGAGACCCACCGATGAGCAGTTCTTC.

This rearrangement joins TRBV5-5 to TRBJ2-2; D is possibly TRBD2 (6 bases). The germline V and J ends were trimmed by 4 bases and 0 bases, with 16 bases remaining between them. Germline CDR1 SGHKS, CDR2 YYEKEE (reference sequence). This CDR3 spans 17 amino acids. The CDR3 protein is CASSLAWTTSNTGELFF. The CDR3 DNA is TGTGCCAGCAGCCTAGCGTGGACTACATCGAACACCGGGGAGCTGTTTTTT. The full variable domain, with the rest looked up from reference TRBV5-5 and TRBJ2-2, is DAGVTQSPTHLIKTRGQQVTLRCSPISGHKSVSWYQQVLGQGPQFIFQYYEKEERGRGNFPDRFSARQFPNYSSELNVNALLLGDSALYLCASSLAWTTSNTGELFFGEGSRLTVL.

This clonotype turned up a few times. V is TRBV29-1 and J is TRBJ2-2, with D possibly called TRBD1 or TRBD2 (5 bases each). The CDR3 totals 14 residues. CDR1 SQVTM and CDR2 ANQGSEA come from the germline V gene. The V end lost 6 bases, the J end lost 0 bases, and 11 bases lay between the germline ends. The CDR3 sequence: CSVTGTPNTGELFF. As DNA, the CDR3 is TGCAGCGTGACCGGGACCCCGAACACCGGGGAGCTGTTTTTT.